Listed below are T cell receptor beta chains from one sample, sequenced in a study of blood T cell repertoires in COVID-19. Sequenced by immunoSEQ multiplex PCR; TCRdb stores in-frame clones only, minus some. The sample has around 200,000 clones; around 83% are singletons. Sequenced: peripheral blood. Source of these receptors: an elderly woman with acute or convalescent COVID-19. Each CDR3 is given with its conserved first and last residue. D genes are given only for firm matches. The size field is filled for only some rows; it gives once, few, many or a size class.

TGCGCCAGCAGCTTGTCATCCTACAATGAGCAGTTCTTC | CASSLSSYNEQFF | TRBJ2-1 | TRBV5-1 | . | .
TGTGCCAGCAGCCAAGCCCCCGGGAGGGGGCTTGGCTACACCTTC | CASSQAPGRGLGYTF | TRBJ1-2 | TRBV3-1/TRBV3-2 | TRBD1 | .
TGTGCCACCAGTGATGCAGGTCGGTCGAAACAAGAGACCCAGTACTTC | CATSDAGRSKQETQYF | TRBJ2-5 | TRBV24-1 | . | .
TGCGCCAGCAGCCGTTTAATAGCGGGACGTACCCACGAGCAGTACTTC | CASSRLIAGRTHEQYF | TRBJ2-7 | TRBV4-3 | TRBD2 | .
TGTGCTAGCAGCTTGGGTAGCGGTTCTACCTACGAGCAGTACTTC | CASSLGSGSTYEQYF | TRBJ2-7 | TRBV7-7 | . | .
TGTGCCAGTACCTTGGACAGGTTGGGATATGGCTACACCTTC | CASTLDRLGYGYTF | TRBJ1-2 | TRBV19 | TRBD1 | .
TGTGCCAGCAGTTCCACATACTATGGCTACACCTTC | CASSSTYYGYTF | TRBJ1-2 | TRBV28 | . | .
TGTGCCAGCAGGGGACTAGCGGGAATATACGAGCAGTACTTC | CASRGLAGIYEQYF | TRBJ2-7 | TRBV6-5 | TRBD2 | once
TGTGCCAGCAGTTACTCAGGCGGGAGGTCCCCCTACGAGCAGTACTTC | CASSYSGGRSPYEQYF | TRBJ2-7 | TRBV6-5 | TRBD2 | .
TGTGCCAGCAGCTTTTTTACAGGCGGGGGGAACTATGGCTACACCTTC | CASSFFTGGGNYGYTF | TRBJ1-2 | TRBV11-2 | . | .
TGTGCCAGCAGCCAAGAGGGCGAATCCTACAATGAGCAGTTCTTC | CASSQEGESYNEQFF | TRBJ2-1 | TRBV4-2 | . | once
TGTGCCAGCAGCCAACAGGGGCTTTTTACCTACGAGCAGTACTTC | CASSQQGLFTYEQYF | TRBJ2-7 | TRBV4-2 | . | .
TGTGCCAGCAGCTTAGGGCAGGGGAAAGCTTTCTTT | CASSLGQGKAFF | TRBJ1-1 | TRBV11-3 | . | .
TGTGCCAGTAGGGACAGACCCAACACCGGGGAGCTGTTTTTT | CASRDRPNTGELFF | TRBJ2-2 | TRBV19 | . | once
TGTGCCAGCACCCTAAATAGCGGGGGGCACCATGGCTACACCTTC | CASTLNSGGHHGYTF | TRBJ1-2 | TRBV6-5 | . | .
TGCAGCTCCCGGGACAGGGGGTGGGATGGCTACACCTTC | CSSRDRGWDGYTF | TRBJ1-2 | TRBV29-1 | TRBD1 | .
TGTGCCAGCGGGTGGACAGGGGCATCATCAGAGCAGTTCTTC | CASGWTGASSEQFF | TRBJ2-1 | TRBV2 | TRBD1 | .
TGTGCCAGTAGCCAAACAGGGGGCGCCCCCCTCTATGGCTACACCTTC | CASSQTGGAPLYGYTF | TRBJ1-2 | TRBV19 | TRBD1 | .
TGTGCCATCAGTGATTGGCAGGGTAATCAGCCCCAGCATTTT | CAISDWQGNQPQHF | TRBJ1-5 | TRBV10-3 | . | once
TGCGCCAGCAGCCAAGAAGGCGGGGACCCCTACGAGCAGTACTTC | CASSQEGGDPYEQYF | TRBJ2-7 | TRBV4-1 | . | .
TGCGCCAGCAGCCAAGCTATTAGGAGCGCGTCCTACAATGAGCAGTTCTTC | CASSQAIRSASYNEQFF | TRBJ2-1 | TRBV4-3 | . | .
TGCGCCAGCAGCGACCAGGGACTAGCGGGCAAAGAGCAGTTCTTC | CASSDQGLAGKEQFF | TRBJ2-1 | TRBV5-1 | TRBD2 | .
TGTGCCAGTAGTACCTCAGGGGTGAATGAGCAGTTCTTC | CASSTSGVNEQFF | TRBJ2-1 | TRBV19 | . | few
TGTGCCAGCAGAGAAACCGAGAGCTCCTACGAGCAGTACTTC | CASRETESSYEQYF | TRBJ2-7 | TRBV2 | . | .
TGTGCCAGCAGCTTAGAAGCCGACACTGAAGCTTTCTTT | CASSLEADTEAFF | TRBJ1-1 | TRBV7-9 | . | .
TGTGCCAGCAGTTGGTATAGCGTGACCTACGAGCAGTACTTC | CASSWYSVTYEQYF | TRBJ2-7 | TRBV6-2/TRBV6-3 | . | .
TGTGCCAGCAGCCGACAGGGGGGTGAAAAACTGTTTTTT | CASSRQGGEKLFF | TRBJ1-4 | TRBV7-2 | TRBD1 | once
TGTGCCAGCAGTTACTTATCCTCCAGAGGCTACACCTTC | CASSYLSSRGYTF | TRBJ1-2 | TRBV6-2/TRBV6-3 | . | .
TGCAGCGTTGAATCCGGCGACGAGCTGGGCTGGGGGGCCAACGTCCTGACTTTC | CSVESGDELGWGANVLTF | TRBJ2-6 | TRBV29-1 | . | .
TGTGCCAGCAGCCTTGGCAGGCACCAAGAGACCCAGTACTTC | CASSLGRHQETQYF | TRBJ2-5 | TRBV7-2 | . | .
TGTGCCAGTAGTATCTCAGGGGGCTCTGGCTACGAGCAGTACTTC | CASSISGGSGYEQYF | TRBJ2-7 | TRBV19 | TRBD1 | .
TGTGCCAGCAGTCCCCGGACAGGGGGCACTGAAGCTTTCTTT | CASSPRTGGTEAFF | TRBJ1-1 | TRBV6-2/TRBV6-3 | TRBD1 | .
TGTGCCAGCAGTGAACAAAGGGGTTCACCCCTCCACTTT | CASSEQRGSPLHF | TRBJ1-6 | TRBV9 | . | .
TGTGCCACCAGTGACTCTCAAAGAGCTAACTATGGCTACACCTTC | CATSDSQRANYGYTF | TRBJ1-2 | TRBV24-1 | . | .
TGTGCCAGCAGCCATTTAGCGGGAGAGACCCAGTACTTC | CASSHLAGETQYF | TRBJ2-5 | TRBV3-1/TRBV3-2 | TRBD2 | .
TGTGCCAGACTCGGCGGGGCGAGTGAAAAACTGTTTTTT | CARLGGASEKLFF | TRBJ1-4 | TRBV19 | . | .
TGTGCCAGCAGACAAGGTGCGCGGGAAGTCTACGAGCAGTACTTC | CASRQGAREVYEQYF | TRBJ2-7 | TRBV6-5 | . | .
TGCGCCAGCAGCTTCACAGGGGAATGGAACACCGGGGAGCTGTTTTTT | CASSFTGEWNTGELFF | TRBJ2-2 | TRBV5-1 | TRBD1 | .
TGTGCCAGTAGTAGGGGCGATCAGCCCCAGCATTTT | CASSRGDQPQHF | TRBJ1-5 | TRBV19 | . | .
TGTGCCAGCCACCCCGGGCTGGGAGGTGGGACAGATACGCAGTATTTT | CASHPGLGGGTDTQYF | TRBJ2-3 | TRBV7-2 | . | .
TGCGCCGTCGGGGACAGACTCTATGGCTACACCTTC | CAVGDRLYGYTF | TRBJ1-2 | TRBV5-1 | TRBD1 | .
TGTGCCAGCAGTGAATTCGCTAGCGGAAGAGCCACAGATACGCAGTATTTT | CASSEFASGRATDTQYF | TRBJ2-3 | TRBV6-1 | TRBD2 | .
TGTGCCAGCAGTAGCGGGAGGGTCACAGATACGCAGTATTTT | CASSSGRVTDTQYF | TRBJ2-3 | TRBV6-2/TRBV6-3 | TRBD2 | .
TGTGCCAGCTCACCGTCGCAGACTGAAGCTTTCTTT | CASSPSQTEAFF | TRBJ1-1 | TRBV18 | . | .
TGTGCCAGCAGCCATGTTCTAGCGGGAGCAGATACGCAGTATTTT | CASSHVLAGADTQYF | TRBJ2-3 | TRBV3-1/TRBV3-2 | TRBD2 | .
TGCGCCAGCAGCTTGGCCCCTAGCGGAGGCTACAATGAGCAGTTCTTC | CASSLAPSGGYNEQFF | TRBJ2-1 | TRBV5-1 | TRBD2 | .
TGTGCCACCAGTGATACCAGGGAAGCTTTCTTT | CATSDTREAFF | TRBJ1-1 | TRBV24-1 | . | once
TGTGCCAGCAGCTTGGGGGACAGGGAGATAGAGCCCCAGCATTTT | CASSLGDREIEPQHF | TRBJ1-5 | TRBV5-8 | TRBD1 | .
TGTGCCAGCAGTCCCACAGACCAGCCCCAGCATTTT | CASSPTDQPQHF | TRBJ1-5 | TRBV28 | . | .
TGCGCCAGCAGCTTCGCTAGCGGGAGGGAGGGCACAGATACGCAGTATTTT | CASSFASGREGTDTQYF | TRBJ2-3 | TRBV5-1 | TRBD2 | .